This T cell receptor beta chain comes out of a study of CD8+CD57+ T cells in acquired aplastic anemia. Across the whole study: CD4+ reads averaged about 10.8 million in healthy donors.

Comments on this clonotype: What it binds is unknown.

CDR3 and TCR beta VDJ profiling relied on genomic DNA as the template. MiXCR was run by TCRdb on the reads, yielding one entry per CDR3 protein. Here the sample spans around 180,000 distinct CDR3 sequences, about 60% being singletons. This CDR3 is 13 amino acids long. Germline V CDR1 and CDR2: SQVTM, ANQGSEA. Trimming shortened V by 2 bases and J by 0 bases, and 8 bases separated the two germline ends. Study outcomes and limitations: Patients and controls shared twenty-nine CD8+ CDR3 sequences.

Material for sequencing was sorted CD4+, CD8+, or CD8+CD57+ T cells (not recorded which) from PBMCs. This clonotype was sampled from a human donor in good health. The rearrangement uses TRBV29-1 and TRBJ2-7; D remains unclear. CDR3: CSVEQLSSYEQYF. The CDR3 region has the DNA TGCAGCGTTGAACAGTTAAGCTCCTACGAGCAGTACTTC.